The subject of this entry is one TCR beta chain. The sample originates from a study of blood T cell repertoires in COVID-19. Measured with immunoSEQ multiplex PCR; TCRdb has only the in-frame clones, and not every one. The sample includes under 350,000 clones, 85% to 90% of them seen just once. Germline CDR1 and CDR2: LNHDA and SQIVND (reference sequence). The J segment lost 5 bases and the V segment lost 5 bases, leaving 8 bases of the junction unmatched. The CDR3 extends over 15 amino acids. The chain combines TRBV19 with TRBJ2-1; 8 bases fit TRBD1. Sequenced sample: PBMCs or T cells enriched from blood (not recorded which). This TCR came from a man between 25 and 39 years old who had recovered from COVID-19. CDR3 sequence: CASSPPGQDHNEQFF. In DNA form, the CDR3 reads TGTGCCAGTAGTCCCCCGGGACAGGACCACAATGAGCAGTTCTTC. The variable domain in full, completed from reference TRBV19 and TRBJ2-1, reads DGGITQSPKYLFRKEGQNVTLSCEQNLNHDAMYWYRQDPGQGLRLIYYSQIVNDFQKGDIAEGYSVSREKKESFPLTVTSAQKNPTAFYLCASSPPGQDHNEQFFGPGTRLTVL.